One and the same sample provided the 28 T cell receptor beta chains below, sequenced in a study of T cell responses to AZD1222 COVID-19 vaccine. The protocol was immunoSEQ multiplex PCR, while the TCRdb copy is restricted to in-frame clones and leaves out a portion. The table records more than 95,000 clones, roughly 90% of them present only once. The specimen was peripheral blood, collected on day 0 of AZD1222 vaccination. The receptors were gathered from an adult in good health.

The chain employs TRBV28 and TRBJ2-1, with D perhaps TRBD2 (6 bases). The CDR3 is 13 residues long. V was trimmed by 9 bases and J by 7 bases, leaving 16 bases between them. Germline V gene sequence: CDR1 MDHEN, CDR2 SYDVKM. For the CDR3, the DNA is TGTGCCAGTTGGGGGGTCGGCCGGAATGAGCAGTTCTTC. As protein: CASWGVGRNEQFF. Combining the CDR3 with reference TRBV28 and TRBJ2-1 gives the whole variable domain DVKVTQSSRYLVKRTGEKVFLECVQDMDHENMFWYRQDPGLGLRLIYFSYDVKMKEKGDIPEGYSVSREKKERFSLILESASTNQTSMYLCASWGVGRNEQFFGPGTRLTVL.

CDR3 nucleotides: TGTGCCAGCAGCAAACTAGGGACTGGAGATTATAATTCACCCCTCCACTTT. Amino acids: CASSKLGTGDYNSPLHF. The genes are TRBV5-6 and TRBJ1-6; D possibly corresponds to TRBD1 (5 bases). Germline CDR1 SGHDT, CDR2 YYEEEE. The CDR3 runs 17 residues. V dropped 4 bases and J dropped 4 bases, with 18 bases sitting between them.

This clone was recorded once. This chain links TRBV11-1 with TRBJ1-2, with TRBD1 matching 7 bases. CDR3 length equals 14 residues. Germline V gene lookup returns CDR1 SGHAT and CDR2 FQDESV (reference sequence). The J segment lost 5 bases and the V segment lost 3 bases, leaving 6 bases of the junction unmatched. In DNA, the CDR3 is TGTGCCAGCAGCTTCACAGGGGTTTCGTATGGCTACACCTTC. This gives the protein CASSFTGVSYGYTF.

This clone has more than one count but fewer than ten. The chain is built from TRBV18 and TRBJ2-7, with 8 bases that match TRBD1. In germline, CDR1 is KGHSH, CDR2 LQKENI. Trimming removed 2 bases from V and 4 bases from J; junction bases left unmatched: 7. The CDR3 length is 15 residues. CDR3 amino acids: CASSPAPGQEYEQYF. CDR3 DNA: TGTGCCAGCTCACCAGCACCGGGACAGGAATACGAGCAGTACTTC.

In this sample, this clone is medium-sized (0.01 to 0.1%). This chain uses TRBV6-5 with TRBJ2-7; perhaps D is TRBD1 or TRBD2 (5 bases each). This CDR3 spans 13 amino acids. Trimming removed 8 bases at V and 3 bases at J, with 14 bases between. Germline V gene data show CDR1 as MNHEY and CDR2 as SVGAGI. CDR3 DNA sequence: TGTGCCAGCGCCTTCGGGACGAACTACGAGCAGTACTTC. The encoded protein is CASAFGTNYEQYF.

The V and J genes are TRBV7-2 and TRBJ1-4; D ambiguous. Trimming removed 3 bases from V and 8 bases from J, with 13 bases in between. CDR3 length equals 14 residues. Germline CDR1 is SGHTA and CDR2 is FQGNSA. The CDR3, as DNA: TGTGCCAGCAGCTTTTCTCAGTTCCGCGAAAAACTGTTTTTT. Translated: CASSFSQFREKLFF.

Written as DNA, the CDR3 is TGTGCCATCAGTCCAGGGGGGGATTTCCGTCAGCCCCAGCATTTT. Encoded protein: CAISPGGDFRQPQHF. The rearrangement uses TRBV10-3 and TRBJ1-5; 7 bases line up with TRBD1. The V gene's germline CDR1 is ENHRY and CDR2 SYGVKD. Unmatched junction bases numbered 10, after V lost 5 bases and J lost 6 bases. This CDR3 contains 15 residues.

The rearrangement joins TRBV30 to TRBJ1-1; D ambiguous. CDR1 and CDR2 (germline): GTSNPN, SVGIG (reference sequence). The CDR3 runs 14 residues. The V end was cut by 4 bases, the J end by 4 bases, with 16 bases between. The CDR3 loop is CAWIRQGQLTEAFF. The CDR3 DNA reads TGTGCCTGGATCCGCCAAGGGCAGCTCACTGAAGCTTTCTTT.

This clone has only one observation. The gene calls are TRBV18 and TRBJ1-2, with 11 bases matching TRBD1. The CDR3 runs to 18 residues. V trimming: 6 bases; J trimming: 6 bases; junction bases outside the gene matches: 18. Germline-derived CDR1 and CDR2 are KGHSH and LQKENI. The CDR3 region has the DNA TGTGCCAGCTCCGAAAGGTTCCCGGGACAGGGGGATCTGAATGGCTACACCTTC. Translated, it gives CASSERFPGQGDLNGYTF.

The V call is TRBV5-1, the J call TRBJ1-6, with 9 bases identical to TRBD1. V lost 0 bases and J lost 10; bases outside the gene matches: 5. This CDR3 spans 15 amino acids. Germline values: CDR1 SGHRS, CDR2 YFSETQ. Here the CDR3 reads CASSLAGTGRSPLHF. For the CDR3, the DNA is TGCGCCAGCAGCTTGGCCGGGACAGGGCGGTCACCCCTCCACTTT.

V gene TRBV5-1 combines with J gene TRBJ1-1, with D hard to call. V dropped 1 base and J dropped 2 bases, with 6 bases sitting between them. This CDR3 has 13 residues. The V gene's germline CDR1 is SGHRS and CDR2 YFSETQ. The CDR3 DNA sequence: TGCGCCAGCAGCTTGACGGATAACACTGAAGCTTTCTTT. Its protein product is CASSLTDNTEAFF.

V gene TRBV4-2 combines with J gene TRBJ1-2; TRBD1 aligns across 7 bases. The CDR3 has 16 residues. The germline V gene has CDR1 LGHNA and CDR2 YNFKEQ. V lost 4 bases to trimming and J lost 6 bases; unmatched junction nucleotides: 14. In DNA, the CDR3 is TGTGCCAGCAGCCCCAGACAGGGTCCCTTCCAGGATGGCTACACCTTC. The encoded protein is CASSPRQGPFQDGYTF.

This clone appeared a single time. The V gene is TRBV10-3, the J gene TRBJ1-2; 8 bases line up with TRBD1. Germline CDR1 ENHRY, CDR2 SYGVKD. The CDR3 runs to 16 residues. Trimming at V came to 2 bases and at J to 4 bases, leaving 9 bases not matched to a gene. CDR3 in DNA: TGTGCCATCAGTGAGACGGCAGGGGGCCGTGGCTATGGCTACACCTTC. Residues: CAISETAGGRGYGYTF.

This clone came up once. The gene calls are TRBV5-1 and TRBJ1-4; tentatively, D is TRBD1 (6 bases). The germline V gene has CDR1 SGHRS and CDR2 YFSETQ. V was cut by 4 bases and J by 8 bases, with 15 bases left in between. The CDR3 length is 14 residues. CDR3 nucleotide sequence: TGCGCCAGCAGCGAGGGGGGGTTTCACGAAAAACTGTTTTTT. Protein sequence: CASSEGGFHEKLFF.

The chain combines TRBV18 with TRBJ1-4; D not certain. V lost 2 bases to trimming and J lost 6 bases, with 10 bases between them. The CDR3 contains 14 residues. Germline CDR1 reads KGHSH; CDR2 reads LQKENI. The CDR3 sequence is CASSPSGFDEKLFF. The CDR3 DNA reads TGTGCCAGCTCACCATCGGGGTTCGATGAAAAACTGTTTTTT.

This clone occurred once. This CDR3 is missing its conserved last phenylalanine or tryptophan, likely due to a read error. CDR3 in DNA: TGTGCCAGCAGTAGGGACAGCTCCTATAATTCACCCCTCCACCTT. This codes for CASSRDSSYNSPLHL. The chain employs TRBV2 and TRBJ1-6, with TRBD1 matching 7 bases. This CDR3 has 15 amino acids. V gave up 5 bases and J gave up 0 bases; unmatched junction bases: 1. Germline V CDR1 and CDR2: SNHLY, FYNNEI.

Comments on this clone: Without the conserved terminal phenylalanine or tryptophan, this CDR3 likely stems from a read error. This chain uses TRBV6-5 with TRBJ1-6, with 9 bases fitting TRBD1. Germline V gives CDR1 MNHEY, CDR2 SVGAGI. The CDR3 is 14 residues long. Unmatched junction bases numbered 4, after V lost 5 bases and J lost 8 bases. The CDR3 region has the DNA TGTGCCAGCAGTCGAGACAGGGGGGATTCACCCCTCCACCTT. This encodes CASSRDRGDSPLHL.

The CDR3 loop reads CASSFEGETQYF. The DNA of the CDR3 is TGTGCCAGCAGTTTTGAGGGAGAGACCCAGTACTTC. The genes are TRBV12-3 or TRBV12-4 and TRBJ2-5, with D possibly TRBD2 on 5 matching bases. CDR3 length: 12 residues. The V gene lost 3 bases and the J gene lost 4 bases, with 6 bases spanning the gap.

This chain joins TRBV5-1 and TRBJ2-7; tentative D call: TRBD1 (5 bases). Germline V gene data show CDR1 as SGHRS and CDR2 as YFSETQ. With 4 bases removed from V and 5 bases from J, the gap between germline ends came to 13 bases. The CDR3 runs 13 residues. The CDR3 nucleotides are TGCGCCAGCAGCAACCATTGGGGCCACGAGCAGTACTTC. As protein: CASSNHWGHEQYF.

The gene calls are TRBV3-1 (or the pseudogene TRBV3-2) and TRBJ2-1, with D uncertain. Germline CDR1 and CDR2: LGHDT and YNNKEL (reference sequence). This CDR3 comprises 16 residues. V lost 2 bases to trimming and J lost 6 bases, with 17 bases between them. CDR3 nucleotide sequence: TGTGCCAGCAGCCAAATCGCAGCTCCCGTCGGCAATGAGCAGTTCTTC. The encoded protein is CASSQIAAPVGNEQFF.

This clone was observed a few times. The chain joins TRBV14 to TRBJ1-1, with TRBD1 as a possible D gene (5 bases). Per the germline V gene, CDR1 is SGHDN and CDR2 is FVKESK. Trimming left V 4 bases short and J 8 bases short, with 20 bases between. The CDR3 has 15 amino acids. CDR3: CASSPYTGRDKEAFF. The CDR3 coding sequence is TGTGCCAGCAGCCCTTACACGGGACGCGATAAAGAAGCTTTCTTT.

CDR3 bases: TGCGCCAGCAGCTTGGCTAGGGGGGACACCGGGGAGCTGTTTTTT. Protein sequence: CASSLARGDTGELFF. The chain combines TRBV5-1 with TRBJ2-2; the D call may be TRBD1 or TRBD2 (6 bases each). The germline CDR1 and CDR2 sequences are SGHRS and YFSETQ. CDR3 length equals 15 residues. V shed 0 bases and J shed 3 bases, with 9 bases lying between them.

The V and J genes are TRBV27 and TRBJ1-1; 8 bases agree with TRBD1. V was pared by 2 bases and J by 0 bases, with 2 bases of the junction left unmatched. Per the germline V gene, CDR1 is MNHEY and CDR2 is SMNVEV (reference sequence). This CDR3 has 15 amino acids. This chain's CDR3 is CASSLGDRMNTEAFF. CDR3 bases: TGTGCCAGCAGTTTAGGGGACAGGATGAACACTGAAGCTTTCTTT.

The chain recombines TRBV19 with TRBJ1-4; TRBD1 matches at 10 bases. J gave up 7 bases and V 5 bases, and 4 bases lay outside the gene matches. CDR1 LNHDA and CDR2 SQIVND come from the germline V gene (reference sequence). The CDR3 runs to 14 residues. The CDR3: CASSVRDRGEKLFF. For the CDR3, the DNA is TGTGCCAGTAGTGTCCGGGACAGGGGTGAAAAACTGTTTTTT.

J is TRBJ1-4 and V is TRBV3-1 (or the pseudogene TRBV3-2); D ambiguous. The length of the CDR3 is 14 residues. Germline assignment: CDR1 LGHDT and CDR2 YNNKEL (reference sequence). V shed 4 bases and J shed 7 bases, with 13 bases lying between them. CDR3 sequence: CASSPGKRGEKLFF. In nucleotides, the CDR3 is TGTGCCAGCAGCCCGGGGAAACGGGGTGAAAAACTGTTTTTT.

This chain links TRBV5-4 with TRBJ2-1, with a possible D match to TRBD2 (6 bases). Germline loops: CDR1 SGHNT, CDR2 YYREEE (reference sequence). Trimming took 1 base from V and 5 from J, leaving 10 bases between them. The CDR3 has 14 residues. In nucleotides, the CDR3 is TGTGCCAGCAGCTTGACGGGACTGGACAATGAGCAGTTCTTC. The encoded protein is CASSLTGLDNEQFF.

This chain connects TRBV2 to TRBJ1-2, with D unresolved. The CDR3 covers 11 residues. The V end was cut by 3 bases, the J end by 3 bases, with 2 bases between. The V gene's germline CDR1 is SNHLY and CDR2 FYNNEI. The CDR3 nucleotides read TGTGCCAGCAGTGATCACTATGGCTACACCTTC. This translates into CASSDHYGYTF.

This clone was observed once. The chain couples TRBV5-4 to TRBJ2-3, with D maybe TRBD2 (6 bases). V lost 3 bases and J 10 bases, leaving 21 bases between the germline ends. The germline CDR1 and CDR2 sequences are SGHNT and YYREEE (reference sequence). This CDR3 is built from 15 residues. The CDR3 protein is CASSSGGAVGDAQYF. In DNA form, the CDR3 reads TGTGCCAGCAGCTCCGGGGGAGCGGTGGGTGATGCGCAGTATTTT.